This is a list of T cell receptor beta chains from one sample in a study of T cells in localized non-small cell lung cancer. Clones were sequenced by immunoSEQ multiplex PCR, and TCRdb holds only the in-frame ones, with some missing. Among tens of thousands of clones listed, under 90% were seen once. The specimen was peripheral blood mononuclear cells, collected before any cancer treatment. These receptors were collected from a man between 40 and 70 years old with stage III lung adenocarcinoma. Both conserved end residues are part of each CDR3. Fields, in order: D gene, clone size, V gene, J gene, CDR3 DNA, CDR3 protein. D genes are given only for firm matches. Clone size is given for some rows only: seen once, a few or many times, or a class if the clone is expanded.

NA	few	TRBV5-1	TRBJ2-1	TGCGCCAGCAGCCTAAACTACAATGAGCAGTTCTTC	CASSLNYNEQFF
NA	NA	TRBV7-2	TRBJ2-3	TGTGCCAGCAGCTTAGCGGGGTTCGGCACAGATACGCAGTATTTT	CASSLAGFGTDTQYF
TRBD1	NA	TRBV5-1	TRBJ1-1	TGCGCCAGCAGCTTGTTTGCGGACAGGGACGGCACTGAAGCTTTCTTT	CASSLFADRDGTEAFF
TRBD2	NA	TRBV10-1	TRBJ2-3	TGCGCCAGCAGTGTGGGACTAGCCCCAGATACGCAGTATTTT	CASSVGLAPDTQYF
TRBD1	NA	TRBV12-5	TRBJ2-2	TGTGCTAGTGCCAGAGGAGACAGGGCGAACACCGGGGAGCTGTTTTTT	CASARGDRANTGELFF
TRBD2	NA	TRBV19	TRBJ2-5	TGTGCCAGTAAATCGATTCGGAAAGCGGGGGGGATCCAAGAGACCCAGTACTTC	CASKSIRKAGGIQETQYF
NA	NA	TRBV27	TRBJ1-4	TGTGCCAGCAGTCCGGTGGGCCTAACTAATGAAAAACTGTTTTTT	CASSPVGLTNEKLFF
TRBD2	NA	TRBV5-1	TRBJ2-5	TGCGCCAGCACCGAGGGACTAGCGGGGGGTTGGGGCGAGACCCAGTACTTC	CASTEGLAGGWGETQYF
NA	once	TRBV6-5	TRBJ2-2	TGTGCCAGCAGTTCAGGCGGTGGGACCGGGGAGCTGTTTTTT	CASSSGGGTGELFF
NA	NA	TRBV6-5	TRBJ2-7	TGTGCCAGCAGTTACCTCCTCGCCGGTTCCTACGAGCAGTACTTC	CASSYLLAGSYEQYF
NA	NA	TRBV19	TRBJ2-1	TGTGCCAGTAGTTTAACGGATTCCTACAATGAGCAGTTCTTC	CASSLTDSYNEQFF
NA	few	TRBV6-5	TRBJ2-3	TGTGCCAGCAGTTACTCAGGCGGCGGCACAGATACGCAGTATTTT	CASSYSGGGTDTQYF
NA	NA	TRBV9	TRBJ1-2	TGTGCCAGCAGCGTAGAATTTAGGGACGGAAAAAGGACCTTC	CASSVEFRDGKRTF
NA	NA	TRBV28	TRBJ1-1	TGTGCCAGCAGTCCCGGGGTGGCGAACACTGAAGCTTTCTTT	CASSPGVANTEAFF
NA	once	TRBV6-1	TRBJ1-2	TGTGCCAGCCTAGAGACGGGACCAGAAGACTACACCTTC	CASLETGPEDYTF
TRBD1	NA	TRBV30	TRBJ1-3	TGTGCCTGGAGTCGGACAGGGAGCTCTGGAAACACCATATATTTT	CAWSRTGSSGNTIYF
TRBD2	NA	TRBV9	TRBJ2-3	TGTGCCAGCTCGGCAGGGACTACTAGCACAGATACGCAGTATTTT	CASSAGTTSTDTQYF
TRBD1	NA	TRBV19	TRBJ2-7	TGTGCCAGTAGTATGTGGACAGGAGCCTACGAGCAGTACTTC	CASSMWTGAYEQYF
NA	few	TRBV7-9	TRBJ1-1	TGTGCCAGCAGCCTAGGTTGGTCTAGGGAGACTGAAGCTTTCTTT	CASSLGWSRETEAFF
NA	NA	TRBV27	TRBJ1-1	TGTGCCAGCAGTTTATCGCCCAGGGGCAACACTGAAGCTTTCTTT	CASSLSPRGNTEAFF
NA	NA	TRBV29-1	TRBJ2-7	TGCAGCGTTGAAGATCAAGGGAGGCCCTACGAGCAGTACTTC	CSVEDQGRPYEQYF
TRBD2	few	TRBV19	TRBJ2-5	TGTGCCAGTAGTATAGTTCCGGGAGGAGAGACCCAGTACTTC	CASSIVPGGETQYF
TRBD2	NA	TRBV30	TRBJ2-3	TGTGCCTGGGTTCGAGCGGGGGGGTACACAGATACGCAGTATTTT	CAWVRAGGYTDTQYF
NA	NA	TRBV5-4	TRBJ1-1	TGTGCCAGCAGCTTGGGGAACCGGGTCCTCACTGAAGCTTTCTTT	CASSLGNRVLTEAFF
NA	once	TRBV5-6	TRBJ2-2	TGTGCCAGCAGCTTGAGTGTGACAGGAATAGTAGAGCTGTTTTTT	CASSLSVTGIVELFF
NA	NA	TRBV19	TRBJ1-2	TGTGCCAGTAGTATGGGCCCAAACTATGGCTACACCTTC	CASSMGPNYGYTF
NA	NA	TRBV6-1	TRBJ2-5	TGTGCCAGCAGTGGGGGCCAAGAGACCCAGTACTTC	CASSGGQETQYF
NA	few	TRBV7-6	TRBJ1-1	TGTGCCAGCAGCTTAGAGAAAGACACTGAAGCTTTCTTT	CASSLEKDTEAFF
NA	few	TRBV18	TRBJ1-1	TGTGCCAGCTCACCACGGGGGAATACTGAAGCTTTCTTT	CASSPRGNTEAFF
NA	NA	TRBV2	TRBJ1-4	TGTGCCAGCAGTGAAGCTCAGGGAGGGAATGAAAAACTGTTTTTT	CASSEAQGGNEKLFF
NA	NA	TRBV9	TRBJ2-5	TGTGCCAGCAGCTCCCGGTGGGCCCAGAGGGAGACCCAGTACTTC	CASSSRWAQRETQYF
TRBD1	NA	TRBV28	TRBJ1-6	TGTGCCAGCAGCCGCGACGGGACAGGGGGTAGTCCCCTCCACTTT	CASSRDGTGGSPLHF